These 8 T cell receptor beta chains share one sample of origin, sequenced in a study of blood T cell repertoires in COVID-19. Assay used: immunoSEQ multiplex PCR; TCRdb lists only in-frame clones, some missing. The sample includes fewer than 350,000 clones, approximately 88% seen only once; the top ten take 1.5% to 2%. Sequences were obtained from peripheral blood. The receptors were gathered from a woman between 25 and 40 years old with COVID-19, enrolled during active disease.

V and J are TRBV7-9 and TRBJ2-7; 8 bases match TRBD1. The CDR3 is made up of 15 amino acids. Germline V gene data show CDR1 as SEHNR and CDR2 as FQNEAQ (reference sequence). V lost 2 bases to trimming and J lost 3 bases; unmatched junction nucleotides: 6. The CDR3 region is CASSLPRTGIYEQYF. The DNA for the CDR3 is TGTGCCAGCAGCTTACCCCGGACAGGGATCTACGAGCAGTACTTC.

The V and J genes are TRBV3-1 (or the pseudogene TRBV3-2) and TRBJ2-5; possibly TRBD2 for D (5 bases). Germline-derived CDR1 and CDR2 are LGHDT and YNNKEL (reference sequence). V dropped 1 base and J dropped 1 base, with 7 bases sitting between them. CDR3 size: 14 residues. CDR3 protein: CASSQGSGQETQYF. The CDR3 coding sequence is TGTGCCAGCAGCCAAGGGAGCGGCCAAGAGACCCAGTACTTC.

The chain links TRBV10-3 to TRBJ1-5; TRBD1 aligns across 10 bases. The CDR3 runs 16 residues. Germline V CDR1 and CDR2: ENHRY, SYGVKD. Losses at the gene ends were 0 bases for V and 7 bases for J; bases not matched to a gene: 6. CDR3 amino acids: CAISESRQGAGQPQHF. The CDR3 DNA reads as TGTGCCATCAGTGAGTCGAGACAGGGGGCAGGGCAGCCCCAGCATTTT.

The chain carries TRBV6-6 and TRBJ1-2, with 8 nucleotides matching TRBD1. The junction had 6 bases not matched to a gene; V was cut back by 2 bases and J by 4 bases. The CDR3 has 15 residues. The germline V gene has CDR1 MNHNY and CDR2 SVGAGI (reference sequence). The CDR3 DNA sequence: TGTGCCAGCAGTTACCAGGGGGCGCGCGGCTATGGCTACACCTTC. Translation: CASSYQGARGYGYTF.

In this sample, this clone turned up once. This sequence joins TRBV2 and TRBJ1-2, with D possibly being TRBD1 (6 bases). CDR3 length equals 14 residues. Germline V CDR1 and CDR2: SNHLY, FYNNEI. Trimming removed 6 bases from V and 0 bases from J, with 11 bases in between. The CDR3 protein is CASRARTANYGYTF. CDR3 DNA sequence: TGTGCCAGCAGGGCCCGGACAGCTAACTATGGCTACACCTTC.

V gene TRBV6-6 combines with J gene TRBJ1-3, with TRBD1 matching over 10 bases. The CDR3 has 16 amino acids. With 4 bases clipped from V and 4 bases from J, the junction kept 7 bases outside the gene matches. Germline V CDR1 and CDR2: MNHNY, SVGAGI (reference sequence). CDR3 sequence: CASSSSGTGVGNTIYF. The CDR3 region has the DNA TGTGCCAGCAGTTCATCCGGGACAGGGGTCGGAAACACCATATATTTT.

V is TRBV2 and J is TRBJ1-2, with D tentatively TRBD1 (5 bases). The CDR3 sequence is 13 residues long. Germline-derived CDR1 and CDR2 are SNHLY and FYNNEI. The V gene lost 3 bases and the J gene lost 4 bases, with 9 bases spanning the gap. This CDR3 reads CASSDAGGYGYTF. In DNA, the CDR3 is TGTGCCAGCAGTGATGCGGGGGGCTATGGCTACACCTTC. Based on the CDR3 plus reference TRBV2 and TRBJ1-2, the full variable domain is EPEVTQTPSHQVTQMGQEVILRCVPISNHLYFYWYRQILGQKVEFLVSFYNNEISEKSEIFDDQFSVERPDGSNFTLKIRSTKLEDSAMYFCASSDAGGYGYTFGSGTRLTVV.

This clone showed up just once. The chain uses TRBV30 and TRBJ1-5; 12 nucleotides agree with TRBD1. The CDR3 is made up of 13 amino acids. Germline loops: CDR1 GTSNPN, CDR2 SVGIG (reference sequence). V was clipped by 5 bases and J by 14 bases; unmatched bases: 10. The CDR3, as DNA: TGTGCCTGGTACAGGGACAGGGGGCAGCTGAAGCATTTT. Translated: CAWYRDRGQLKHF.